The rows below give T cell receptor beta chains drawn from one sample of a study of shared clonotypes between healthy human individuals. The table came from immunoSEQ multiplex PCR; TCRdb's copy has only in-frame clones and leaves some out. Among hundreds of thousands of clones, 70% to 80% were seen once, and the ten largest hold approximately 13%. The sample consisted of PBMCs. The receptor set was obtained from a woman between 40 and 50 years old in good health. Some clones in this sample may be carry-over from other donors' samples. Both conserved end residues are part of each CDR3. D genes are given only for firm matches. Rows give clone size only sometimes, using once, few, many, or a class for an expanded clone.

cdr3_aa: CASGPSGGRTGNTIYF; cdr3_nt: TGTGCCAGCGGACCTTCAGGGGGTCGGACTGGAAACACCATATATTTT; d_call: TRBD1; j_call: TRBJ1-3; v_call: TRBV25-1; clone_size: NA
cdr3_aa: CSVTRLATSTDTQYF; cdr3_nt: TGCAGCGTCACGAGACTAGCGACCAGCACAGATACGCAGTATTTT; d_call: TRBD2; j_call: TRBJ2-3; v_call: TRBV29-1; clone_size: NA
cdr3_aa: CASSLGPGWSGYTF; cdr3_nt: TGTGCCAGCAGCTTGGGCCCGGGTTGGAGTGGCTACACCTTC; d_call: NA; j_call: TRBJ1-2; v_call: TRBV5-8; clone_size: NA
cdr3_aa: CASNGGPRQETQYF; cdr3_nt: TGTGCCAGCAACGGGGGACCCCGCCAAGAGACCCAGTACTTC; d_call: NA; j_call: TRBJ2-5; v_call: TRBV6-1; clone_size: few
cdr3_aa: CASSTGQGTGEAFF; cdr3_nt: TGCGCCAGCAGCACGGGACAGGGAACGGGTGAAGCTTTCTTT; d_call: TRBD1; j_call: TRBJ1-1; v_call: TRBV5-1; clone_size: NA
cdr3_aa: CASRPGGREKLFF; cdr3_nt: TGCGCCAGCAGACCAGGGGGGCGGGAAAAACTGTTTTTT; d_call: TRBD1; j_call: TRBJ1-4; v_call: TRBV5-1; clone_size: NA
cdr3_aa: CASSLGALAVYNEQFF; cdr3_nt: TGTGCCAGCAGCTTAGGGGCACTAGCGGTGTACAATGAGCAGTTCTTC; d_call: TRBD2; j_call: TRBJ2-1; v_call: TRBV7-9; clone_size: NA
cdr3_aa: CASSGGTGSLLEQYF; cdr3_nt: TGCGCCAGCAGCGGGGGGACAGGGTCATTGCTGGAGCAGTACTTC; d_call: TRBD1; j_call: TRBJ2-7; v_call: TRBV5-1; clone_size: NA
cdr3_aa: CASSLGTSGKGNIQYF; cdr3_nt: TGTGCCAGCAGCTTGGGAACTAGCGGGAAGGGAAACATTCAGTACTTC; d_call: TRBD2; j_call: TRBJ2-4; v_call: TRBV7-9; clone_size: NA
cdr3_aa: CASSPPGTASTDTQYF; cdr3_nt: TGTGCCAGCAGCCCACCCGGGACGGCTAGCACAGATACGCAGTATTTT; d_call: NA; j_call: TRBJ2-3; v_call: TRBV5-4; clone_size: NA
cdr3_aa: CASSLNPSSYNEQFF; cdr3_nt: TGTGCCAGCAGCTTGAACCCTAGCTCCTACAATGAGCAGTTCTTC; d_call: NA; j_call: TRBJ2-1; v_call: TRBV7-3; clone_size: NA
cdr3_aa: CASSSPVSYEQYF; cdr3_nt: TGTGCCAGCAGCTCGCCTGTCTCCTACGAGCAGTACTTC; d_call: NA; j_call: TRBJ2-7; v_call: TRBV7-8; clone_size: NA
cdr3_aa: CSAGQGNQPQHF; cdr3_nt: TGCAGCGCTGGACAGGGCAATCAGCCCCAGCATTTT; d_call: TRBD1; j_call: TRBJ1-5; v_call: TRBV29-1; clone_size: NA
cdr3_aa: CASSLTGQGIRDEQYF; cdr3_nt: TGTGCCAGCAGCTTGACAGGGCAGGGGATTAGGGACGAGCAGTACTTC; d_call: NA; j_call: TRBJ2-7; v_call: TRBV5-8; clone_size: NA
cdr3_aa: CASSLMGTGVEKLFF; cdr3_nt: TGCGCCAGCAGCTTGATGGGGACAGGGGTCGAAAAACTGTTTTTT; d_call: TRBD1; j_call: TRBJ1-4; v_call: TRBV5-1; clone_size: once
cdr3_aa: CASSLFTDTQYF; cdr3_nt: TGTGCCAGCAGCTTGTTCACAGATACGCAGTATTTT; d_call: NA; j_call: TRBJ2-3; v_call: TRBV5-4; clone_size: NA
cdr3_aa: CASTSDRYQETQYF; cdr3_nt: TGTGCCAGCACCTCGGACAGGTACCAAGAGACCCAGTACTTC; d_call: TRBD1; j_call: TRBJ2-5; v_call: TRBV11-2; clone_size: NA
cdr3_aa: CASSFGRQGREKLFF; cdr3_nt: TGTGCCAGCAGCTTCGGTCGGCAGGGCAGGGAAAAACTGTTTTTT; d_call: NA; j_call: TRBJ1-4; v_call: TRBV5-6; clone_size: once
cdr3_aa: CASSLVILGFETQYF; cdr3_nt: TGTGCCAGCAGCTTAGTGATCTTAGGGTTCGAGACCCAGTACTTC; d_call: NA; j_call: TRBJ2-5; v_call: TRBV7-8; clone_size: NA
cdr3_aa: CASSSLGQGNQPQHF; cdr3_nt: TGTGCCAGCAGCTCCCTCGGACAAGGCAATCAGCCCCAGCATTTT; d_call: NA; j_call: TRBJ1-5; v_call: TRBV27; clone_size: NA
cdr3_aa: CSVVRGGYEQYF; cdr3_nt: TGCAGCGTTGTCCGGGGCGGCTACGAGCAGTACTTC; d_call: NA; j_call: TRBJ2-7; v_call: TRBV29-1; clone_size: NA
cdr3_aa: CASSVTTVNTEAFF; cdr3_nt: TGTGCCAGCAGCGTTACGACAGTGAACACTGAAGCTTTCTTT; d_call: NA; j_call: TRBJ1-1; v_call: TRBV13; clone_size: NA
cdr3_aa: CASSWQGMNTEAFF; cdr3_nt: TGTGCCAGCAGTTGGCAGGGGATGAACACTGAAGCTTTCTTT; d_call: NA; j_call: TRBJ1-1; v_call: TRBV28; clone_size: NA
cdr3_aa: CASSLRSGPYNEQFF; cdr3_nt: TGTGCCAGCAGCTTAAGAAGCGGGCCTTACAATGAGCAGTTCTTC; d_call: NA; j_call: TRBJ2-1; v_call: TRBV5-8; clone_size: NA
cdr3_aa: CASMADRGNNEQFF; cdr3_nt: TGTGCCAGCATGGCCGACAGGGGGAACAATGAGCAGTTCTTC; d_call: TRBD1; j_call: TRBJ2-1; v_call: TRBV2; clone_size: NA
cdr3_aa: CASSEQDGTDTQYF; cdr3_nt: TGTGCCAGCAGTGAACAGGACGGCACAGATACGCAGTATTTT; d_call: NA; j_call: TRBJ2-3; v_call: TRBV6-1; clone_size: few
cdr3_aa: CASSTGTSGSSSWDNEQFF; cdr3_nt: TGTGCCAGCAGCACCGGGACTAGCGGGAGTTCATCTTGGGACAATGAGCAGTTCTTC; d_call: TRBD2; j_call: TRBJ2-1; v_call: TRBV7-2; clone_size: NA
cdr3_aa: CASSYSWGTGELFF; cdr3_nt: TGTGCCAGCAGTTACTCCTGGGGCACCGGGGAGCTGTTTTTT; d_call: NA; j_call: TRBJ2-2; v_call: TRBV6-5; clone_size: NA
cdr3_aa: CASSSAIAGGSTDTQYF; cdr3_nt: TGTGCCAGCAGTTCGGCTATAGCGGGAGGGAGCACAGATACGCAGTATTTT; d_call: TRBD2; j_call: TRBJ2-3; v_call: TRBV28; clone_size: NA
cdr3_aa: CASSLDQGSGVTEAFF; cdr3_nt: TGTGCCAGCAGCTTAGATCAGGGATCCGGGGTCACTGAAGCTTTCTTT; d_call: NA; j_call: TRBJ1-1; v_call: TRBV7-2; clone_size: NA
cdr3_aa: CASNTAGTSTDTQYF; cdr3_nt: TGTGCCAGCAACACGGCGGGGACTAGCACAGATACGCAGTATTTT; d_call: NA; j_call: TRBJ2-3; v_call: TRBV28; clone_size: NA
cdr3_aa: CASSSGLAGGYGEETQYF; cdr3_nt: TGTGCCAGCAGCTCCGGACTAGCGGGAGGGTATGGGGAAGAGACCCAGTACTTC; d_call: TRBD2; j_call: TRBJ2-5; v_call: TRBV11-2; clone_size: NA
cdr3_aa: CASSYSPGGNEKLFF; cdr3_nt: TGTGCCAGCAGTTACTCCCCGGGCGGGAATGAAAAACTGTTTTTT; d_call: NA; j_call: TRBJ1-4; v_call: TRBV6-5; clone_size: NA
cdr3_aa: CASSLAGPHEQYF; cdr3_nt: TGTGCCAGCAGCTTAGCGGGCCCCCACGAGCAGTACTTC; d_call: NA; j_call: TRBJ2-7; v_call: TRBV7-9; clone_size: NA
cdr3_aa: CASSHGTGGFEQYF; cdr3_nt: TGTGCCAGCAGTCACGGGACAGGGGGCTTCGAGCAGTACTTC; d_call: TRBD1; j_call: TRBJ2-7; v_call: TRBV28; clone_size: NA